This TCR beta chain was captured in a study of identical twins. Trimming took 4 bases from V and 8 from J; bases not matched to a gene: 11. Germline lookup yields CDR1 SEHNR and CDR2 FQNEAQ (reference sequence). The CDR3 runs 17 residues. MiXCR, run by TCRdb on the 5' RACE reads, gives a single entry per CDR3 protein. Altogether 750,000 to 950,000 distinct CDR3 sequences are present, 10% to 15% being singletons, with the ten largest covering around 1.5%. This clonotype appeared a few times. This sample also belongs to another study, concerning yellow fever vaccine responses in identical twins.

V is TRBV7-9 and J is TRBJ2-1, with 13 positions matching TRBD2. The sequencing sample was made of PBMCs. The sequence derives from a woman younger than 30 in good health. Here the CDR3 reads CASSSTRTSGSTDEQFF. DNA for the CDR3: TGTGCCAGCAGCTCCACCCGGACTAGCGGGAGTACCGATGAGCAGTTCTTC.